This T cell receptor (beta chain) originates from a study of shared clonotypes between healthy human individuals. Study-wide results and limits: The naive CD4 repertoires of several donors were compared, and around 5% of clonotypes were shared. The study drew on few donors, limiting represented genetic and exposure-history diversity. Among non-shared clonotypes, generation probabilities were lower than among those shared by all four donors.

In the case of this clone: Its target is unknown.

The CDR3 runs 16 residues. The naive CD8 fraction comprised CD45RO-negative cells positively selected for CCR7 and excluded terminally differentiated effector memory CD45RA+ cells. Donors comprised only Caucasian adults living in Nashville, Tennessee. Assay used: immunoSEQ multiplex PCR; TCRdb lists only in-frame clones, some missing. The sample includes over 2,000,000 clones, roughly 95% seen only once; the top ten take about 1.7%. The sequencing input was naive CD8+ T cells from PBMCs. The sequence was obtained from a man aged 18 to 30 in good health. Some clones in this sample may be carry-over from other donors' samples. The chain has TRBV12-1 and TRBJ1-2; TRBD1 is the table's D call and was not checked against the DNA. TRBV12-1 represents a pseudogene. CDR3 sequence (DNA): TGTGCCAGCAGCCCCCTTAGATTCAGGGGCTGCTATGGCTACACCTTC. Translation: CASSPLRFRGCYGYTF.